These T cell receptor beta chains were read from a single sample in a study of shared clonotypes between healthy human individuals. Produced via immunoSEQ multiplex PCR; TCRdb's table is partial and in-frame only. Found here are approximately 740,000 clones, 74% of them singletons; the top ten hold around 1.6%. Sequences were obtained from memory CD4+ T cells sorted from blood. All receptors derive from a woman aged 25 to 39 in good health. Both conserved end residues are part of each CDR3. Fields, in order: clone size, V gene, D gene, J gene, CDR3 protein, CDR3 DNA. The D gene is left open where the match is weak. The listing skips clone size in some rows; elsewhere it reads once, few, many or a size class.

>.|TRBV14|.|TRBJ1-3
CASTRYGFSGNTIYF
TGTGCCAGCACCCGTTACGGCTTCTCTGGAAACACCATATATTTT
>few|TRBV6-5|.|TRBJ1-1
CASSLQQNTEAFF
TGTGCCAGCAGTTTACAGCAGAACACTGAAGCTTTCTTT
>.|TRBV28|TRBD1|TRBJ1-5
CASGILLPGQRINQPQHF
TGTGCCAGCGGGATCTTACTCCCGGGACAGAGGATCAATCAGCCCCAGCATTTT
>.|TRBV2|.|TRBJ1-4
CASTPGEKLFF
TGTGCCAGCACCCCGGGGGAAAAACTGTTTTTT
>few|TRBV27|.|TRBJ2-5
CASSLNLGPQETQYF
TGTGCCAGCAGTTTAAATCTGGGACCACAAGAGACCCAGTACTTC
>once|TRBV6-5|TRBD1|TRBJ2-7
CASSPTGLFSYEQYF
TGTGCCAGCAGTCCGACAGGGCTTTTCTCCTACGAGCAGTACTTC
>few|TRBV27|TRBD1|TRBJ2-7
CASSLRGGSYEQYF
TGTGCCAGCAGTTTAAGAGGGGGCTCTTACGAGCAGTACTTC
>.|TRBV18|.|TRBJ1-2
CASSQGQMNGYTF
TGTGCCAGCTCGCAAGGACAGATGAATGGCTACACCTTC
>.|TRBV30|.|TRBJ1-3
CAWGNAGNTIYF
TGTGCCTGGGGTAATGCTGGAAACACCATATATTTT
>.|TRBV19|TRBD2|TRBJ2-1
CASSISGNPYNEQFF
TGTGCCAGTAGTATTAGCGGGAATCCCTACAATGAGCAGTTCTTC
>.|TRBV21-1|.|TRBJ2-7
CASSKWGRQGWYEQYF
TGTGCCAGCAGCAAATGGGGGAGACAGGGGTGGTACGAGCAGTACTTC
>.|TRBV7-9|.|TRBJ1-1
CASSLVTSLNTEAFF
TGTGCCAGCAGCTTAGTAACGAGTTTGAACACTGAAGCTTTCTTT
>.|TRBV6-4|TRBD2|TRBJ2-7
CAVPQVPLTSGRAKQYF
TGTGCCGTGCCACAGGTTCCCTTGACTAGCGGGAGGGCCAAGCAGTACTTC
>.|TRBV6-1|.|TRBJ1-5
CASSVSGYSNQPQHF
TGTGCCAGCAGTGTCTCCGGGTATAGCAATCAGCCCCAGCATTTT
>.|TRBV19|.|TRBJ2-3
CASSKAAGSTTDTQYF
TGTGCCAGTAGTAAAGCGGCAGGCAGCACGACAGATACGCAGTATTTT
>.|TRBV29-1|.|TRBJ1-2
CSVEKGSDYGYTF
TGCAGCGTTGAAAAAGGTTCGGACTATGGCTACACCTTC
>few|TRBV14|.|TRBJ2-1
CASSRKNSWERHYEQFF
TGTGCCAGCAGCCGCAAAAACTCGTGGGAGAGGCATTATGAGCAGTTCTTC
>.|TRBV28|.|TRBJ1-5
CASGNRVKLGGNQPQHF
TGTGCCAGCGGAAACAGGGTTAAACTGGGCGGCAATCAGCCCCAGCATTTT
>few|TRBV30|TRBD1|TRBJ1-1
CAWSVWGQGVSGAFF
TGTGCCTGGAGTGTATGGGGACAGGGGGTATCTGGGGCTTTCTTT
>.|TRBV6-6|.|TRBJ1-5
CASSPAGHSNQPQHF
TGTGCCAGCAGTCCAGCCGGTCATAGCAATCAGCCCCAGCATTTT
>.|TRBV11-3|.|TRBJ2-3
CASSLSFVGLGTDTQYF
TGTGCCAGCAGCTTAAGTTTCGTGGGGCTGGGCACAGATACGCAGTATTTT
>.|TRBV6-5|TRBD1|TRBJ1-1
CASSNRTGGNTEAFF
TGTGCCAGCAGTAATCGGACAGGGGGGAACACTGAAGCTTTCTTT
>.|TRBV7-2|TRBD2|TRBJ2-3
CASSTSWTSGRVDTQYF
TGTGCCAGCAGCACAAGCTGGACTAGCGGGAGGGTGGATACGCAGTATTTT
>.|TRBV15|TRBD1|TRBJ1-5
CATPDRAYSNQPQHF
TGTGCCACCCCGGACAGGGCATATAGCAATCAGCCCCAGCATTTT
>.|TRBV5-1|TRBD1|TRBJ2-1
CASSPGDRDYNEQFF
TGCGCCAGCAGCCCGGGGGACAGGGATTACAATGAGCAGTTCTTC
>.|TRBV5-1|.|TRBJ2-7
CASSLGFGAASYEQYF
TGCGCCAGCAGCTTGGGTTTTGGGGCAGCCTCCTACGAGCAGTACTTC
>.|TRBV9|TRBD1|TRBJ2-3
CASSGGTGWTDTQYF
TGTGCCAGCAGCGGGGGGACAGGGTGGACAGATACGCAGTATTTT
>.|TRBV19|TRBD1|TRBJ2-3
CASSSDRVASTDTQYF
TGTGCCAGTAGTTCAGACAGGGTAGCTAGCACAGATACGCAGTATTTT
>.|TRBV6-1|TRBD1|TRBJ1-2
CASITPGQGSGYTF
TGTGCCAGCATTACGCCGGGACAGGGGTCCGGCTACACCTTC
>.|TRBV5-1|TRBD2|TRBJ2-1
CASSLTSGLDNEQFF
TGCGCCAGCAGCTTGACTAGCGGACTCGACAATGAGCAGTTCTTC
>.|TRBV2|.|TRBJ1-1
CASMGNRLNTEAFF
TGTGCCAGCATGGGAAACAGGTTGAACACTGAAGCTTTCTTT
>.|TRBV6-1|.|TRBJ2-7
CASSGGNNYEQYF
TGTGCCAGCAGTGGGGGAAATAACTACGAGCAGTACTTC
>many|TRBV30|.|TRBJ2-4
CAWSVVRIKNIQYF
TGTGCCTGGAGTGTTGTTAGAATAAAAAACATTCAGTACTTC
>.|TRBV28|TRBD2|TRBJ2-2
CASSLAGVTGELFF
TGTGCCAGCAGTTTAGCGGGAGTTACCGGGGAGCTGTTTTTT
>.|TRBV6-5|.|TRBJ1-1
CASSSPGSGRLGEAFF
TGTGCCAGCAGTTCCCCCGGCAGTGGGCGGCTCGGGGAAGCTTTCTTT
>.|TRBV28|.|TRBJ2-1
CASSGSKGSYNEQFF
TGTGCCAGCAGTGGATCCAAGGGGAGCTACAATGAGCAGTTCTTC
>.|TRBV28|TRBD2|TRBJ2-3
CASSLHGTSGSEVGDTQYF
TGTGCCAGCAGTTTACATGGGACTAGCGGATCGGAGGTCGGAGATACGCAGTATTTT
>.|TRBV28|.|TRBJ2-7
CASSSGQYEQYF
TGTGCCAGCAGCTCGGGACAATACGAGCAGTACTTC
>.|TRBV14|.|TRBJ1-2
CASSQGFGLVNYGYTF
TGTGCCAGCAGCCAAGGCTTCGGCCTGGTGAACTATGGCTACACCTTC
>.|TRBV14|.|TRBJ1-2
CASSRGQGLGGYTF
TGTGCCAGCAGCCGCGGCCAGGGACTTGGTGGCTACACCTTC
>once|TRBV7-9|.|TRBJ2-5
CASSPLGETQYF
TGTGCCAGCAGCCCCCTAGGGGAGACCCAGTACTTC